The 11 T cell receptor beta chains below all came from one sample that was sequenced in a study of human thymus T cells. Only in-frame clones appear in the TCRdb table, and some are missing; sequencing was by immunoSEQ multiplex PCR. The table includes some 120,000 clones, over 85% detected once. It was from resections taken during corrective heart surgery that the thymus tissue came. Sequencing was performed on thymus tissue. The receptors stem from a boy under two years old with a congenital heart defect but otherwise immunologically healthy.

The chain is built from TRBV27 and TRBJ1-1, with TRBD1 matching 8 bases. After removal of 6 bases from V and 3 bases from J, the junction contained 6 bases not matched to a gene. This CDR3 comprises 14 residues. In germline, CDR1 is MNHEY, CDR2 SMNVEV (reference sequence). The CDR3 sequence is CASSHGTGHTEAFF. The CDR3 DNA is TGTGCCAGCAGCCACGGGACAGGACACACTGAAGCTTTCTTT.

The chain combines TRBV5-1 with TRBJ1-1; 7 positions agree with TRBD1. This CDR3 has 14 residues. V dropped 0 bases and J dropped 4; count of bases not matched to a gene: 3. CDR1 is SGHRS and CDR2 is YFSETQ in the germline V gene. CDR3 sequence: CASSLAQGCTEAFF. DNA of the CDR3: TGCGCCAGCAGCTTGGCACAGGGGTGCACTGAAGCTTTCTTT.

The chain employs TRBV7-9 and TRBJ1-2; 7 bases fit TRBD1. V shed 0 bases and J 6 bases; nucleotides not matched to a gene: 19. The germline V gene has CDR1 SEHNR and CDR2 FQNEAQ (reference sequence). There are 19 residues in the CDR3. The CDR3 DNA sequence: TGTGCCAGCAGCTTAGCGGGGGTCGGGGACAGCGCTCTCGGGAATGGCTACACCTTC. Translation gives CASSLAGVGDSALGNGYTF.

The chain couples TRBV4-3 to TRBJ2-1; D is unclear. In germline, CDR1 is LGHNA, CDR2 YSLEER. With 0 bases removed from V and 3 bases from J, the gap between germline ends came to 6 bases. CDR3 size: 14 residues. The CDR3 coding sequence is TGCGCCAGCAGCCAAGATCCAAACTACAATGAGCAGTTCTTC. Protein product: CASSQDPNYNEQFF.

CDR3 in DNA: TGCGCCAGCAGCCTCCCGGGCCCCTACGAGCAGTACTTC. Protein product: CASSLPGPYEQYF. The rearrangement joins TRBV4-1 to TRBJ2-7; D uncertain. The V end was cut by 4 bases, the J end by 2 bases, with 9 bases between. The CDR3 length is 13 residues. Germline assignment: CDR1 MGHRA and CDR2 YSYEKL.

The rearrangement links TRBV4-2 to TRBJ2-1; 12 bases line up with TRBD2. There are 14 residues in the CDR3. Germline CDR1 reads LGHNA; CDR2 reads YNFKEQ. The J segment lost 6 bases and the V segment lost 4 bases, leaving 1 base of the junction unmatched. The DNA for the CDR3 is TGTGCCAGCAGCCCGGGACTAGCGGGCAATGAGCAGTTCTTC. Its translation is CASSPGLAGNEQFF.

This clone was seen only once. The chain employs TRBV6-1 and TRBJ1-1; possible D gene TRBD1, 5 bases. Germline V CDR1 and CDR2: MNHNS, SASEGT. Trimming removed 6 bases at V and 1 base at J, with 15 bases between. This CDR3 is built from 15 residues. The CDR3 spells CASRRARDGNTEAFF. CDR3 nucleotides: TGTGCCAGCAGGCGAGCCCGGGACGGGAACACTGAAGCTTTCTTT.

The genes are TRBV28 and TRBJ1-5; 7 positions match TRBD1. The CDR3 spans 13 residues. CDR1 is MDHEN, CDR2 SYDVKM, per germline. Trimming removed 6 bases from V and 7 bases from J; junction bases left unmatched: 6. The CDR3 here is CASRSGGRQPQHF. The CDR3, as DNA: TGTGCCAGCAGGTCAGGGGGTCGACAGCCCCAGCATTTT.

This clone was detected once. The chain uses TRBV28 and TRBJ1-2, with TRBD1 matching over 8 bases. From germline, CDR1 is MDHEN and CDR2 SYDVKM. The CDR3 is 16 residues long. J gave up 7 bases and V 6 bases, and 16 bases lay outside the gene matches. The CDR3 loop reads CASSLRATGGGLGYTF. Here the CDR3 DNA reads TGTGCCAGCAGCCTCAGAGCTACAGGGGGGGGTCTTGGCTACACCTTC.

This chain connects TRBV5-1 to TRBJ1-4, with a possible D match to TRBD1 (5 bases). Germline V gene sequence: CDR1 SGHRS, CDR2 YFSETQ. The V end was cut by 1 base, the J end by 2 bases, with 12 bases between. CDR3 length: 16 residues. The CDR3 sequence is CASSLSGTATNEKLFF. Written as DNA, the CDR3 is TGCGCCAGCAGCTTGAGCGGGACGGCGACTAATGAAAAACTGTTTTTT.

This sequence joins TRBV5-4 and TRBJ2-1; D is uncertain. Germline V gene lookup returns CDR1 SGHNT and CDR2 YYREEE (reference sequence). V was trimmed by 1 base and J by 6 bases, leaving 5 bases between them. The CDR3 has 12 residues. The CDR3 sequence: CASSLIANEQFF. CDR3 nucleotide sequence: TGTGCCAGCAGCTTGATAGCCAATGAGCAGTTCTTC. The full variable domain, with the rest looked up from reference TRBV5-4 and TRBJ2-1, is ETGVTQSPTHLIKTRGQQVTLRCSSQSGHNTVSWYQQALGQGPQFIFQYYREEENGRGNFPPRFSGLQFPNYSSELNVNALELDDSALYLCASSLIANEQFFGPGTRLTVL.